The clone carrying this TCR beta chain has a count of ten or more. Its cognate antigen is unknown. Per the original methods: The study took CDR3 differences across clinicopathological groups and made a distant-metastasis classifier for papillary thyroid cancer from them. TCRdb re-processed the PCR reads through MiXCR. None of the V and J calls come from the authors' own analysis; TCRdb made them. There are 70,000 or so clones in the sample; approximately 15% occur only once, and over 6% lies in the top ten. The data originate from a study of metastatic and nonmetastatic thyroid tumors. Whole-study context: Malignant and benign thyroid patients had repertoires compared in peripheral blood and tumor or nodule tissue. Whole-study findings and limits: It was reported that TCR beta diversity was significantly higher in malignant thyroid tumors than benign nodules, in blood and tumor.

Not a single patient had been given any form of treatment at any point before undergoing thyroid surgery. This CDR3 spans 13 amino acids. The germline V and J ends were trimmed by 6 bases and 4 bases, with 12 bases remaining between them. In germline, CDR1 is ENHRY, CDR2 SYGVKD. This clonotype was obtained from a male donor with papillary thyroid cancer or a benign thyroid nodule (not recorded which). Some clones in this sample may be carry-over from other donors' samples. Source material: blood. This chain uses TRBV10-3 with TRBJ1-2; no reliable D call. In DNA form, the CDR3 reads TGTGCCATCAGCAAAGATCCCTCCTATGGCTACACCTTC. Translating it yields CAISKDPSYGYTF.